This T cell receptor (beta chain) was documented in a study of blood T cell repertoires in COVID-19. Original analysis: Estimation of nucleated cell counts was performed using reference gene primer amplification. The protocol was immunoSEQ multiplex PCR, while the TCRdb copy is restricted to in-frame clones and leaves out a portion. D and trimming were read from the DNA, whereas the V and J calls and clone size are those reported in that table. The sample holds approximately 230,000 clones, about 93% seen once. Enrolled through a virtual design, the participants were between roughly 18 and 90 years of age and came from around 25 US areas. From germline, CDR1 is KGHSH and CDR2 LQKENI. V lost 2 bases, J lost 2 bases, and 6 bases stayed unmatched. The CDR3 length is 16 residues.

The source material was PBMCs or T cells enriched from blood (not recorded which). The rearrangement joins TRBV18 to TRBJ2-5; 9 bases line up with TRBD2. The TCR originated in a woman under 30 who had recovered from COVID-19. The CDR3 reads CASSPWLAGFQETQYF. CDR3 bases: TGTGCCAGCTCACCATGGCTAGCGGGATTTCAAGAGACCCAGTACTTC. The full variable domain, with the rest looked up from reference TRBV18 and TRBJ2-5, is NAGVMQNPRHLVRRRGQEARLRCSPMKGHSHVYWYRQLPEEGLKFMVYLQKENIIDESGMPKERFSAEFPKEGPSILRIQQVVRGDSAAYFCASSPWLAGFQETQYFGPGTRLLVL.